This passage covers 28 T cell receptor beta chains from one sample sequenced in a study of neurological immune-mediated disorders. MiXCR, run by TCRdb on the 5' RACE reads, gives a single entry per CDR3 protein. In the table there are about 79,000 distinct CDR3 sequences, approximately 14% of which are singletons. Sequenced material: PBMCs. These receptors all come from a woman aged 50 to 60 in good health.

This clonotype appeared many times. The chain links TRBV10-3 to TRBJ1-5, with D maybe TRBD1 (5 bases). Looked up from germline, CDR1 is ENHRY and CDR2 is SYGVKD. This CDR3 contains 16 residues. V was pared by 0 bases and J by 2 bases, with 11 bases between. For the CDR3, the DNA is TGTGCCATCAGTGAGTCGGGGGTTCGTGGCAATCAGCCCCAGCATTTT. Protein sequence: CAISESGVRGNQPQHF.

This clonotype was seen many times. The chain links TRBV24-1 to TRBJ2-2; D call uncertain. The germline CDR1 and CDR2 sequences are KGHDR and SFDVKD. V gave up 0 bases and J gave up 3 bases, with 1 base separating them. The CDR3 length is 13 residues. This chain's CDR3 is CATSDLYTGELFF. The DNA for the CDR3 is TGTGCCACCAGTGATTTGTACACCGGGGAGCTGTTTTTT.

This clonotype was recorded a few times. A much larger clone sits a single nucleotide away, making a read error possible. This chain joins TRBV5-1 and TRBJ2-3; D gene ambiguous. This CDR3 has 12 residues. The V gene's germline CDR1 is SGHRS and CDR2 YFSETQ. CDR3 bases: TGCGCCAACAGCTTTAACGAAGATACGCAGTATTTT. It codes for CANSFNEDTQYF.

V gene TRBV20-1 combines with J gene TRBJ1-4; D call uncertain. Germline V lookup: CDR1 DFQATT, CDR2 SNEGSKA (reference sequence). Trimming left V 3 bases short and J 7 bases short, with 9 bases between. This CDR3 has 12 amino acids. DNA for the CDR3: TGCAGTGCTAGGGACGGCCTTGAAAAACTGTTTTTT. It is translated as CSARDGLEKLFF.

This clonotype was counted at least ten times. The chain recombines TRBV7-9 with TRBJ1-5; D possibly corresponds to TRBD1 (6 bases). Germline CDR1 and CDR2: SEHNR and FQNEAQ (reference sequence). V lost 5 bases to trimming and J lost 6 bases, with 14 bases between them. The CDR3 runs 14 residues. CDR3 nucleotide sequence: TGTGCCAGCAGCGAACAGGGAAGGTCTCAGCCCCAGCATTTT. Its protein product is CASSEQGRSQPQHF. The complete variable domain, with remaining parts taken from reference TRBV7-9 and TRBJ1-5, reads DTGVSQNPRHKITKRGQNVTFRCDPISEHNRLYWYRQTLGQGPEFLTYFQNEAQLEKSRLLSDRFSAERPKGSFSTLEIQRTEQGDSAMYLCASSEQGRSQPQHFGDGTRLSIL.

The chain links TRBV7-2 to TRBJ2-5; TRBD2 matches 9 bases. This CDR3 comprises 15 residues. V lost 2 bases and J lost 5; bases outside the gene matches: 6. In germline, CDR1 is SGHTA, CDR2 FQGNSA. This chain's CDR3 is CASSLRGGARETQYF. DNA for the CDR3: TGTGCCAGCAGCTTACGCGGGGGGGCCCGGGAGACCCAGTACTTC.

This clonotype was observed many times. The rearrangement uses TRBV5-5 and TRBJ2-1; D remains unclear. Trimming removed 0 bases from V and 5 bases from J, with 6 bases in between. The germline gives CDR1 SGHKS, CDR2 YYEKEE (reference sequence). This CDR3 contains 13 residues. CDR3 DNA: TGTGCCAGCAGCTTGGGAGCTAACAATGAGCAGTTCTTC. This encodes CASSLGANNEQFF.

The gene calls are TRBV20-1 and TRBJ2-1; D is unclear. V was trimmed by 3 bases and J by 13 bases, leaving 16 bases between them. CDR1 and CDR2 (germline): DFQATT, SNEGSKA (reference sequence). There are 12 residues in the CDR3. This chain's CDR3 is CSASDSSAVQFF. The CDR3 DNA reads TGCAGTGCTAGTGACTCCTCCGCGGTTCAGTTCTTC.

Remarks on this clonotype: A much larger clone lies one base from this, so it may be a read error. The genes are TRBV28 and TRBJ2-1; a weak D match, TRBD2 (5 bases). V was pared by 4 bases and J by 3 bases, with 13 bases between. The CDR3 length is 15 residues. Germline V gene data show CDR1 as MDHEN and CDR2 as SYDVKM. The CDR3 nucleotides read TGTGCCAGCAGTTCCCAGACTACCCACTACAATGAGCAGTTCTTC. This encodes CASSSQTTHYNEQFF. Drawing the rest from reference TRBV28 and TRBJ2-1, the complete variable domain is DVKVTQSSRYLVKRTGEKVFLECVQDMDHENMFWYRQDPGLGLRLIYFSYDVKMKEKGDIPEGYSVSREKKERFSLILESASTNQTSMYLCASSSQTTHYNEQFFGPGTRLTVL.

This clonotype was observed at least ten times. The CDR3 DNA sequence: TGTGCCAGCCGCACTAGCGGCCTCTACGAGCAGTACTTC. Protein: CASRTSGLYEQYF. This chain joins TRBV7-8 and TRBJ2-7; 8 positions agree with TRBD2. J gave up 3 bases and V 8 bases, and 6 bases lay outside the gene matches. Per the germline V gene, CDR1 is SGHVS and CDR2 is FQNEAQ. The CDR3 extends over 13 amino acids.

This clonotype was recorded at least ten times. CDR3 coding DNA: TGTGCCAGCAGCTTAAGCTCACCCCTCCACTTT. It specifies CASSLSSPLHF. The chain uses TRBV7-9 and TRBJ1-6; D call uncertain. CDR3 size: 11 residues. V lost 2 bases, J lost 10 bases, and 3 bases lay in between. Germline V CDR1 and CDR2: SEHNR, FQNEAQ (reference sequence).

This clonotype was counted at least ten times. In DNA form, the CDR3 reads TGCAGTGCTAGGGGAGGACAGGGGGCTCGCTACGAGCAGTACTTC. This encodes CSARGGQGARYEQYF. The chain links TRBV20-1 to TRBJ2-7, with TRBD1 identical over 11 bases. Unmatched junction bases numbered 7, after V lost 3 bases and J lost 3 bases. CDR3 length equals 15 residues. Germline CDR1 and CDR2: DFQATT and SNEGSKA (reference sequence).

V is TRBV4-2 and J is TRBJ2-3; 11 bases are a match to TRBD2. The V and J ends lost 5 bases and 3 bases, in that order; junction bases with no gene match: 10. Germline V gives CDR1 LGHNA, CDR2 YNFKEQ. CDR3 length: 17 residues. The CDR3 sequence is CASSNVASGGSTDTQYF. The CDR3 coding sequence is TGTGCCAGCAGCAACGTAGCTAGCGGGGGGTCTACAGATACGCAGTATTTT.

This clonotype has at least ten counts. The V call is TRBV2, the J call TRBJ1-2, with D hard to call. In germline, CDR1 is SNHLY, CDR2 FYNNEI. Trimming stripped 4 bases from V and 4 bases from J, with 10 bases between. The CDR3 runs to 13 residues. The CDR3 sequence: CASSASTFYGYTF. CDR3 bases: TGTGCCAGCAGTGCGAGTACGTTCTATGGCTACACCTTC.

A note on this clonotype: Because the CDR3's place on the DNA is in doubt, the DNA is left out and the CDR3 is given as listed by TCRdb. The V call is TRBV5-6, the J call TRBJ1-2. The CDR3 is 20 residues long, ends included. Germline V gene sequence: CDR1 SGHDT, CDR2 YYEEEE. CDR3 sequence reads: CASSFYICSASSWQGNGYTF.

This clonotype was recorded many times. CDR3 loop: CATSRELSLAPGEQYF. CDR3 nucleotide sequence: TGTGCCACCAGCAGAGAGCTTTCATTAGCCCCTGGAGAGCAGTACTTC. V is TRBV15 and J is TRBJ2-7; D unclear. Trimming removed 0 bases at V and 7 bases at J, with 19 bases between. Germline V CDR1 and CDR2: LNHNV, YYDKDF (reference sequence). This CDR3 is built from 16 residues. Full variable domain (outside the CDR3, taken from reference TRBV15 and TRBJ2-7): DAMVIQNPRYQVTQFGKPVTLSCSQTLNHNVMYWYQQKSSQAPKLLFHYYDKDFNNEADTPDNFQSRRPNTSFCFLDIRSPGLGDTAMYLCATSRELSLAPGEQYFGPGTRLTVT.

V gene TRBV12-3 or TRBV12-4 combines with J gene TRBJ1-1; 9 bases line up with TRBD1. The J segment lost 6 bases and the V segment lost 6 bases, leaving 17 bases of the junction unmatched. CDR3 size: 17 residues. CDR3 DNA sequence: TGTGCCAGCAGACGAATCCGGGACAGGGCGGGTTCGGCTGAAGCTTTCTTT. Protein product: CASRRIRDRAGSAEAFF.

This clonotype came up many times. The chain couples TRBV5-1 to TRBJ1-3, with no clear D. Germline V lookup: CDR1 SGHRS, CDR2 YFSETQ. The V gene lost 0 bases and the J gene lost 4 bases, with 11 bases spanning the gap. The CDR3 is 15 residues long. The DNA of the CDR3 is TGCGCCAGCAGCTTGGAGAGAGGGAACGGAAACACCATATATTTT. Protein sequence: CASSLERGNGNTIYF.

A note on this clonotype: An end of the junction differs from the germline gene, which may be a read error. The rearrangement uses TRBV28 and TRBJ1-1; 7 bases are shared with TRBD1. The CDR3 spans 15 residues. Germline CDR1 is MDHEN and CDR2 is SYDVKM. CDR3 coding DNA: TGTGCCAGCATGAGCCTTGGGACAGCAAACACTGTAGCTTTCTTT. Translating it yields CASMSLGTANTVAFF.

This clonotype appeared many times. The CDR3 DNA sequence: TGCGCCAGCAGCTTGGCCGGACCGGGAGGGCCGGGAGAGACCCAGTACTTC. As protein: CASSLAGPGGPGETQYF. This rearrangement joins TRBV5-1 to TRBJ2-5; 8 bases fit TRBD2. The junction had 11 bases not matched to a gene; V was cut back by 0 bases and J by 4 bases. Germline loops: CDR1 SGHRS, CDR2 YFSETQ. CDR3 length: 17 residues.

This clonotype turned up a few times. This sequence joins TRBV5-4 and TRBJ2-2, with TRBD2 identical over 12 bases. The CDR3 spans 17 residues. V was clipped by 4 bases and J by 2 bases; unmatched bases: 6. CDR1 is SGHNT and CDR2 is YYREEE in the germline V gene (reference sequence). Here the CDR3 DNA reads TGTGCCAGCAGCATTGGACTAGCGGGATCCAACACCGGGGAGCTGTTTTTT. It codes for CASSIGLAGSNTGELFF.

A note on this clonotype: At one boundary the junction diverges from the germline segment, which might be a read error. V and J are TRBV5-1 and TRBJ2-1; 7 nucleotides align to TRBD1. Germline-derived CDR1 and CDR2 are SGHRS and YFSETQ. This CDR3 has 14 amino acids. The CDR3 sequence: CASRLGGQENEKFF. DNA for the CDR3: TGCGCCAGCAGATTGGGCGGACAGGAGAATGAGAAGTTCTTC.

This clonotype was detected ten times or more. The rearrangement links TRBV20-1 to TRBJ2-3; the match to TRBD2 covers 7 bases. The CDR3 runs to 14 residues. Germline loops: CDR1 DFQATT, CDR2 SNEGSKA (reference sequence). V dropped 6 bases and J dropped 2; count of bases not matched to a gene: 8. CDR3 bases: TGCAGTGCCCCCTTCCGGGAGGTCACAGATACGCAGTATTTT. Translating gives CSAPFREVTDTQYF.

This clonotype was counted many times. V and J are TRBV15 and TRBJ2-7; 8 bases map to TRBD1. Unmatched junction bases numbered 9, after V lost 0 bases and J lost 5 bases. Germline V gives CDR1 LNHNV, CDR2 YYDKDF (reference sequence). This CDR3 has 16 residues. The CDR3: CATSRERPGQANEQYF. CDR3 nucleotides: TGTGCCACCAGCAGAGAAAGGCCGGGACAGGCGAACGAGCAGTACTTC.

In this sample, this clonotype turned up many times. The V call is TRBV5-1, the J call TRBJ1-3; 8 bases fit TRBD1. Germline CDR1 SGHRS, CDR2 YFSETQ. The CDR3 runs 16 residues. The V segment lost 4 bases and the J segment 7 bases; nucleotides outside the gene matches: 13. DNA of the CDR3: TGCGCCAGCAGCCCGGATCCAGGGGGCGTAGGGAACACCATATATTTT. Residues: CASSPDPGGVGNTIYF. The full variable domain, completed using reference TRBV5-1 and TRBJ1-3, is KAGVTQTPRYLIKTRGQQVTLSCSPISGHRSVSWYQQTPGQGLQFLFEYFSETQRNKGNFPGRFSGRQFSNSRSEMNVSTLELGDSALYLCASSPDPGGVGNTIYFGEGSWLTVV.

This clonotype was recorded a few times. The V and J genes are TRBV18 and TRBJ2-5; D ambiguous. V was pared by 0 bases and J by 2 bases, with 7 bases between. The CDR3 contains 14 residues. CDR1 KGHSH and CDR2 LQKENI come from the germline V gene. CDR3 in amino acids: CASSPPAGQETQYF. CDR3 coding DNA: TGTGCCAGCTCACCACCCGCAGGTCAAGAGACCCAGTACTTC.

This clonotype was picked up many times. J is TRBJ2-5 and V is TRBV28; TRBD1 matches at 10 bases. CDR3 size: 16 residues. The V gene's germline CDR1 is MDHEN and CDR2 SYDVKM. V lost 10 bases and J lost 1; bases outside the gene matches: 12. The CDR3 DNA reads TGTGCCACTACCCCGGCGGGACAGGGGACCCAAGAGACCCAGTACTTC. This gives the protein CATTPAGQGTQETQYF.

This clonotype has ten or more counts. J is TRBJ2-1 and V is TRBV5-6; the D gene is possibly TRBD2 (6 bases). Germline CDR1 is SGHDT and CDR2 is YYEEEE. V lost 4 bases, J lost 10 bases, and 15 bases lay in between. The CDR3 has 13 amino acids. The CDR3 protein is CASSEDMREEQFF. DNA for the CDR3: TGTGCCAGCAGCGAGGACATGCGGGAAGAGCAGTTCTTC.